The rows below give T cell receptor beta chains drawn from one sample of a study of TIL therapy for anti-PD-1-resistant metastatic lung cancer. Sequencing was performed with immunoSEQ multiplex PCR; in TCRdb, only in-frame clones are kept and a portion is missing. The repertoire holds about 60,000 clones, with around nine tenths as singletons. The sample here was blood, taken at baseline. The receptors stem from a person aged 25 to 80 with non-small cell lung cancer. CDR3s include the opening cysteine and the closing phenylalanine or tryptophan. The order of the fields is J gene, D gene, V gene, CDR3 DNA, CDR3 protein. A D gene is named only where the DNA matches it firmly.

j_call: TRBJ2-7; d_call: NA; v_call: TRBV7-3; cdr3_nt: TGTGCCAGCAGCCCCGAAACAGGGACCTCCTACGAGCAGTACTTC; cdr3_aa: CASSPETGTSYEQYF
j_call: TRBJ2-7; d_call: TRBD2; v_call: TRBV30; cdr3_nt: TGTGCCTGCGAAAACGGGGGGATCTCCTACGAGCAGTACTTC; cdr3_aa: CACENGGISYEQYF
j_call: TRBJ2-1; d_call: TRBD2; v_call: TRBV5-1; cdr3_nt: TGCGCCAGCAGCTTGGCCCGGCTAGCGGTAAGCTCCTACAATGAGCAGTTCTTC; cdr3_aa: CASSLARLAVSSYNEQFF
j_call: TRBJ2-1; d_call: NA; v_call: TRBV10-3; cdr3_nt: TGTGCCATCAGTGAGTCGCTAGGCGGCGGTTCGAATGAGCAGTTCTTC; cdr3_aa: CAISESLGGGSNEQFF
j_call: TRBJ1-3; d_call: TRBD1; v_call: TRBV19; cdr3_nt: TGTGCCAGTAGTACAACCGGGACAGCCGTATGGAACACCATATATTTT; cdr3_aa: CASSTTGTAVWNTIYF
j_call: TRBJ1-3; d_call: NA; v_call: TRBV11-2; cdr3_nt: TGTGCCAGCAGCTTGGGCAGAGGAAACACCATATATTTT; cdr3_aa: CASSLGRGNTIYF
j_call: TRBJ2-3; d_call: NA; v_call: TRBV7-6; cdr3_nt: TGTGCCAGCAGCTTAAATTTCCCAGCAGGGAGCACAGATACGCAGTATTTT; cdr3_aa: CASSLNFPAGSTDTQYF
j_call: TRBJ1-1; d_call: NA; v_call: TRBV30; cdr3_nt: TGTGCCTGGCAGGGACTTGAAGCTTTCTTT; cdr3_aa: CAWQGLEAFF
j_call: TRBJ1-1; d_call: NA; v_call: TRBV6-1; cdr3_nt: TGTGCCAGCAGTGACCAGGCGAGCACTGAAGCTTTCTTT; cdr3_aa: CASSDQASTEAFF
j_call: TRBJ2-1; d_call: TRBD1; v_call: TRBV6-5; cdr3_nt: TGTGCCAGTACTAAACAGGGGGCCCCCTACAATGAGCAGTTCTTC; cdr3_aa: CASTKQGAPYNEQFF
j_call: TRBJ1-2; d_call: NA; v_call: TRBV19; cdr3_nt: TGTGCCAGTAGTATAGCTGACAAGACTAACTATGGCTACACCTTC; cdr3_aa: CASSIADKTNYGYTF
j_call: TRBJ1-1; d_call: TRBD1; v_call: TRBV4-1; cdr3_nt: TGCGCCAGCAGCCAAGGGGACAGGGCCACTGAAGCTTTCTTT; cdr3_aa: CASSQGDRATEAFF
j_call: TRBJ1-6; d_call: NA; v_call: TRBV28; cdr3_nt: TGTGCCAGCAGCTCTCCCGGGTCCAATTCACCCCTCCACTTT; cdr3_aa: CASSSPGSNSPLHF
j_call: TRBJ2-3; d_call: TRBD2; v_call: TRBV12-3/TRBV12-4; cdr3_nt: TGTGCCAGCAGTGTGGGGGGGACTACGCAGTATTTT; cdr3_aa: CASSVGGTTQYF
j_call: TRBJ1-4; d_call: NA; v_call: TRBV4-2; cdr3_nt: TGTGCCAGCAGCCAAGATCTAAGAGGCGGGAATGAAAAACTGTTTTTT; cdr3_aa: CASSQDLRGGNEKLFF